The 20 T cell receptor beta chains reported below all come from one sample, sequenced in a study of shared T cell receptors in the human thymus. TCRdb keeps only in-frame clones here, not all; method: immunoSEQ multiplex PCR. Of 600,000 to 900,000 clones listed, 70% to 90% are singletons. These data also featured in a second study, about human thymus T cells.

Specimen: thymocytes. The source of these receptors is a girl in the first two years of life with a congenital heart defect.

The chain joins TRBV9 to TRBJ2-1; no definite D call. Germline V gene data show CDR1 as SGDLS and CDR2 as YYNGEE. This CDR3 region has 14 residues. The V gene lost 2 bases and the J gene lost 7 bases, with 13 bases spanning the gap. CDR3 sequence: CASSVDGFGNEQFF. CDR3 nucleotides: TGTGCCAGCAGCGTCGACGGATTCGGGAATGAGCAGTTCTTC. The entire variable domain, with the rest obtained from reference TRBV9 and TRBJ2-1, is as follows: DSGVTQTPKHLITATGQRVTLRCSPRSGDLSVYWYQQSLDQGLQFLIQYYNGEERAKGNILERFSAQQFPDLHSELNLSSLELGDSALYFCASSVDGFGNEQFFGPGTRLTVL.

The chain combines TRBV27 with TRBJ1-2; weak D call: TRBD1 (5 bases). The CDR3 is 16 residues long. Germline V CDR1 and CDR2: MNHEY, SMNVEV (reference sequence). The germline V and J ends were trimmed by 1 base and 4 bases, with 16 bases remaining between them. The CDR3 loop is CASSLYVRGAAYGYTF. As DNA, the CDR3 is TGTGCCAGCAGTTTATATGTAAGGGGTGCGGCCTATGGCTACACCTTC.

J is TRBJ1-1 and V is TRBV28; D call uncertain. V was cut by 9 bases and J by 5 bases, with 25 bases left in between. Germline V gene data show CDR1 as MDHEN and CDR2 as SYDVKM. This CDR3 has 16 amino acids. CDR3 nucleotide sequence: TGTGCCAGTCCGGGGTGGGAGGTCCTCCCGGGGACTGAAGCTTTCTTT. Its translation: CASPGWEVLPGTEAFF.

The chain combines TRBV5-1 with TRBJ1-4; D call uncertain. Germline CDR1 reads SGHRS; CDR2 reads YFSETQ. CDR3 length: 15 residues. Trimming took 4 bases from V and 4 from J, leaving 14 bases between them. The CDR3 region has the DNA TGCGCCAGCAGCACCAACCGGGTCAGTAATGAAAAACTGTTTTTT. This sequence encodes CASSTNRVSNEKLFF.

This chain connects TRBV5-4 to TRBJ1-6, with 8 bases fitting TRBD1. CDR1 is SGHNT, CDR2 YYREEE, per germline (reference sequence). This CDR3 is built from 15 residues. V trimming: 4 bases; J trimming: 11 bases; junction bases outside the gene matches: 11. CDR3 protein: CASSHGQGSKAPLHF. CDR3 in DNA: TGTGCCAGCAGCCACGGACAGGGATCAAAGGCACCCCTCCACTTT.

The V gene is TRBV25-1, the J gene TRBJ1-1; D unresolved. Germline CDR1 is MGHDK and CDR2 is SYGVNS. V was pared by 3 bases and J by 3 bases, with 20 bases between. The CDR3 is 17 residues long. CDR3 bases: TGTGCCAGCAGTGACAGCTTGGCAGGAGGAGTAGACACTGAAGCTTTCTTT. It encodes CASSDSLAGGVDTEAFF.

This chain connects TRBV4-2 to TRBJ1-1; possibly TRBD1 for D (5 bases). This CDR3 has 13 residues. Trimming pared 2 bases from V and 9 bases from J, leaving 13 bases between. Per the germline V gene, CDR1 is LGHNA and CDR2 is YNFKEQ. The CDR3 spells CASSQPGRAQAFF. The CDR3 bases are TGTGCCAGCAGCCAACCCGGCAGGGCTCAAGCTTTCTTT.

Concerning this clone itself: Since the CDR3 does not end with the conserved phenylalanine or tryptophan, this likely comes from a read error. The limits of the CDR3 on the DNA are not certain, so only TCRdb's listed CDR3 is given. The chain uses TRBV15 and TRBJ1-1. The CDR3 adds up to 12 amino acids, both ends counted. Germline V gene sequence: CDR1 LNHNV, CDR2 YYDKDF (reference sequence). CDR3 loop: CATSRDIGEPTP.

The chain couples TRBV30 to TRBJ2-5; D possibly corresponds to TRBD1 (6 bases). There are 13 residues in the CDR3. Germline V lookup: CDR1 GTSNPN, CDR2 SVGIG (reference sequence). Trimming cost V 3 bases and J 7 bases, with 15 bases left between them. The CDR3 sequence is CAWRATGTGTQYF. The CDR3 DNA reads TGTGCCTGGAGGGCGACAGGAACGGGGACCCAGTACTTC.

This clone has just one count. The V gene is TRBV10-3, the J gene TRBJ1-4, with a tentative D call TRBD1 (5 bases). CDR1 ENHRY and CDR2 SYGVKD come from the germline V gene. The CDR3 is 14 residues long. Trimming pared 8 bases from V and 6 bases from J, leaving 16 bases between. The CDR3 is CAISVTGGDEKLFF. CDR3 DNA: TGTGCCATCTCGGTGACCGGGGGTGATGAAAAACTGTTTTTT.

This clone has only a few counts. The chain combines TRBV27 with TRBJ1-3; possibly TRBD1 for D (6 bases). The CDR3 totals 19 residues. Per germline, CDR1 MNHEY and CDR2 SMNVEV (reference sequence). The ends were cut back, 5 bases at V and 0 bases at J, with 23 bases in the middle. The CDR3 protein is CASSTSRGQHPFSGNTIYF. CDR3 sequence (DNA): TGTGCCAGCAGTACCTCTAGAGGACAGCACCCTTTCTCTGGAAACACCATATATTTT.

This sequence joins TRBV7-2 and TRBJ2-7; D is unresolved. The CDR3 has 13 amino acids. Between the trimmed V and J ends, which lost 6 bases and 3 bases, there was a span of 12 bases. The germline gives CDR1 SGHTA, CDR2 FQGNSA. In DNA form, the CDR3 reads TGTGCCAGCAGTCCAGACTCATTCTACGAGCAGTACTTC. Translating gives CASSPDSFYEQYF.

The V and J genes are TRBV20-1 and TRBJ2-7; no firm D call. The CDR3 length is 11 residues. V shed 6 bases and J shed 6 bases, with 12 bases lying between them. Germline values: CDR1 DFQATT, CDR2 SNEGSKA (reference sequence). In nucleotides, the CDR3 is TGCAGTGCCAGATCAGGTGGCGAGCAGTACTTC. It encodes CSARSGGEQYF.

This chain connects TRBV4-3 to TRBJ1-1; 8 bases map to TRBD1. Germline V gene lookup returns CDR1 LGHNA and CDR2 YSLEER. CDR3 length: 19 amino acids. The trim removed 1 base at V and 0 bases at J, leaving 13 bases unmatched. In DNA form, the CDR3 reads TGCGCCAGCAGCCAAGGGGACAGGCGACCAGTGTTCATGAACACTGAAGCTTTCTTT. Its translation: CASSQGDRRPVFMNTEAFF.

The chain recombines TRBV4-1 with TRBJ2-7, with a tentative D call TRBD2 (6 bases). Per germline, CDR1 MGHRA and CDR2 YSYEKL. The CDR3 has 13 residues. The germline V and J ends were trimmed by 2 bases and 7 bases, with 12 bases remaining between them. CDR3 region: CASSQYQGGEQYF. In nucleotides, the CDR3 is TGCGCCAGCAGCCAATATCAGGGAGGTGAGCAGTACTTC.

This chain uses TRBV5-1 with TRBJ1-2; 8 bases fit TRBD1. This CDR3 is 15 amino acids long. V was clipped by 0 bases and J by 2 bases; unmatched bases: 3. Germline values: CDR1 SGHRS, CDR2 YFSETQ. The DNA for the CDR3 is TGCGCCAGCAGCTTGGACCGACAGGGGAACTATGGCTACACCTTC. This gives the protein CASSLDRQGNYGYTF.

The CDR3 nucleotides read TGCGCCAGCGGGACAGACAAAGAAGAGACCCAGTACTTC. It encodes CASGTDKEETQYF. The V call is TRBV10-1, the J call TRBJ2-5, with 7 bases matching TRBD1. Per germline, CDR1 WNHNN and CDR2 SYGVQD (reference sequence). The CDR3 is 13 residues long. J gave up 3 bases and V 8 bases, and 6 bases lay outside the gene matches.

The rearrangement links TRBV5-1 to TRBJ1-1, with D possibly TRBD1 on 6 matching bases. There are 18 residues in the CDR3. V lost 1 base to trimming and J lost 0 bases, with 19 bases between them. Germline V gene sequence: CDR1 SGHRS, CDR2 YFSETQ. In DNA, the CDR3 is TGCGCCAGCAGCTTGAAGAAGGGGGATCGGTTGGTGAACACTGAAGCTTTCTTT. Translating gives CASSLKKGDRLVNTEAFF.

V gene TRBV27 combines with J gene TRBJ1-4; D call uncertain. Germline-derived CDR1 and CDR2 are MNHEY and SMNVEV (reference sequence). Trimming left V 11 bases short and J 8 bases short, with 18 bases between. The CDR3 is 13 amino acids. CDR3 protein: CASREGREEKLFF. The CDR3 nucleotides read TGTGCCTCCAGAGAGGGTCGGGAAGAAAAACTGTTTTTT.

The chain links TRBV6-4 to TRBJ2-1; no reliable D call. The germline CDR1 and CDR2 sequences are MRHNA and SNTAGT. V lost 0 bases and J lost 6, with 9 bases in between. The CDR3 sequence is 14 residues long. CDR3 loop: CASSDSNSSNEQFF. The CDR3 nucleotides read TGTGCCAGCAGTGACTCCAACAGTAGCAATGAGCAGTTCTTC.